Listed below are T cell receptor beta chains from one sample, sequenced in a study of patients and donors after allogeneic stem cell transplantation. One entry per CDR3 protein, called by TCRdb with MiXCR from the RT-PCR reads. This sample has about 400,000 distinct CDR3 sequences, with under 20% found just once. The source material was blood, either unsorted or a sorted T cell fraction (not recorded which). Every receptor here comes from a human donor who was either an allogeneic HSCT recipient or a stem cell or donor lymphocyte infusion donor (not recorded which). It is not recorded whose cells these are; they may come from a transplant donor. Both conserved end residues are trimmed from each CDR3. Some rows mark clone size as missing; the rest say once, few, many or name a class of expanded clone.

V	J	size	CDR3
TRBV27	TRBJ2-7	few	ASSFSVHEQY
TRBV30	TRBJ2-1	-	AWSGGNYLFNEQF
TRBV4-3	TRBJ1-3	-	ASSQAWTSGNTIY
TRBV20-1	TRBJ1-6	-	SARKGNSPLH
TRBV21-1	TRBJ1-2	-	ASSLKRRDNLYGYT
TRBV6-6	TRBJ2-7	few	ASSYQRTYEQY
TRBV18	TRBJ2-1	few	ASSTGQLSNNEQF
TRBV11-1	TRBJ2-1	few	ASSLRWPEWNRETGHNEQF
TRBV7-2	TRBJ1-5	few	ASSLAQGKYSNQPQH
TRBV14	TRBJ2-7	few	ASSQGLAGVSYEQY
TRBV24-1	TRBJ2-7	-	ATSDPGTGSYEQY
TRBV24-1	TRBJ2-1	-	ATSDIGTSGRRVEQF
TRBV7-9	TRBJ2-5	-	ASSFQTPTRRETQY
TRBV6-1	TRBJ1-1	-	ASSQYDRNTEAF
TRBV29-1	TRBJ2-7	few	SVPGQGVSEQY
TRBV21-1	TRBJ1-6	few	ASSKFRMSGTGSSYNSPLH
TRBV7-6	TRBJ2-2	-	ASSLSSSGGFGGELF
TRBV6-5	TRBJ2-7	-	ASSYSQRWSYEQY
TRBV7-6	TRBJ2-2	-	ASSLYPRNTGELF
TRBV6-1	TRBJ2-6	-	ASRKNRRFSGANVLT
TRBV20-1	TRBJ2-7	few	SAPEAGEAVYEQY
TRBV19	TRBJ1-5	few	ASSAADRSNQPQH
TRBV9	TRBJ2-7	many	ASSVSGTSYEQY
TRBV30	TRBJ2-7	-	AWNRAQGEQY
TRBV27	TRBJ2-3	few	ASSWADRGLFADTQY
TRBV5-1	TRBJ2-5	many	ASSFGGYQETQY
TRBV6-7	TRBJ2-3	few	ASSNDGTGVTDTQY
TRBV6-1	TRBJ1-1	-	ASSPSVNTEAF
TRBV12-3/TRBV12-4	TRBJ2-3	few	ASSPGPSSTDTQY
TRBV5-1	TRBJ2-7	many	ASSLNGYEQY
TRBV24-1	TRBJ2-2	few	ATSDADRGYTGELF
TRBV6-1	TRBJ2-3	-	ASSERVSGATDTQY
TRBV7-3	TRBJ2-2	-	ASTFTSGRRAGELF
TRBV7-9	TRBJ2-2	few	ASSLDRITGELF
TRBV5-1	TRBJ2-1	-	ASTRQAGGPYEQF
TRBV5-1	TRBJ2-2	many	ASSLVGTNTGELF
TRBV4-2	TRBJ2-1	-	ASSQDLDNEQF
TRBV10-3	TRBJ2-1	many	AIKNGRAYNEQF
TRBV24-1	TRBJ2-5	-	ATSDLRDVTQY
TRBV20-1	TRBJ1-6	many	SAKNRVSTSPLH
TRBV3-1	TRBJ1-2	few	ASSGLSAGYT
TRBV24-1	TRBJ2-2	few	ATSGTQGSRELF
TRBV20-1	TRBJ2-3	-	SARGSGGSGTDTQY
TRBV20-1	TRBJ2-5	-	SASTSGRGETQY
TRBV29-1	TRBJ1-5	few	SVESGSNQPQH
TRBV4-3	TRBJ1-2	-	ASSTRVGAPGGYT
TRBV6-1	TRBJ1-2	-	ASSPRDRRLPGGGYT
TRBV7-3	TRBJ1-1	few	ASSLTAGGRTEAF
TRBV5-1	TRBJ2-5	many	ASSLGQGKETQY
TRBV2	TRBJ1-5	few	ASSEGPALGNQPQH
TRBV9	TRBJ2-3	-	ASSAGLAGVEDTQY
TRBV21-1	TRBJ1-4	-	ASGPGKGVGEKLF